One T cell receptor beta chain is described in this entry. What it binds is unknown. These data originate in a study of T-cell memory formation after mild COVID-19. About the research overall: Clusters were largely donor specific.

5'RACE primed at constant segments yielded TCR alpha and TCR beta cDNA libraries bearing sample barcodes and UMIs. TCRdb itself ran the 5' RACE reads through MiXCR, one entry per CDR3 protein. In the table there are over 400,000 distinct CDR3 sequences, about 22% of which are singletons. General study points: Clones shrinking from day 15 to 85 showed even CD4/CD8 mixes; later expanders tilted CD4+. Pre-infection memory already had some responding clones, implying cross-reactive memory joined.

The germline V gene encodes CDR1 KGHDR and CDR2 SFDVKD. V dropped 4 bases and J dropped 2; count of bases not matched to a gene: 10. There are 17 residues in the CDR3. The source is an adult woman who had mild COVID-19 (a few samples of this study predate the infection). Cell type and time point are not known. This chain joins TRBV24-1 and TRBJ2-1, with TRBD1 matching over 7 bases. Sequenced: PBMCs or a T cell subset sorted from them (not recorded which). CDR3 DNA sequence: TGTGCCACCAGTGACCCGCTGGTGCAGGGGGCCTACAATGAGCAGTTCTTC. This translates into CATSDPLVQGAYNEQFF.